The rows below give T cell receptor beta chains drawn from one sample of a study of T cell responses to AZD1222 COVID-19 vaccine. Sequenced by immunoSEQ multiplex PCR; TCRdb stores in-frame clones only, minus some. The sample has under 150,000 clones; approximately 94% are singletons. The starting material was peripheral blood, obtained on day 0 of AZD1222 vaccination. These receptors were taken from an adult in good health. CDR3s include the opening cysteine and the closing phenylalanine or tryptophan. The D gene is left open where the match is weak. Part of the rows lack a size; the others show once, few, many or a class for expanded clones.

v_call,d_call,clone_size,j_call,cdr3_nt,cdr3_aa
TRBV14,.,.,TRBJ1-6,TGTGCCAGCACCGCCACAATTAATTCACCCCTCCACTTT,CASTATINSPLHF
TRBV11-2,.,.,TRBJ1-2,TGTGCCAGCAGCTTGGAGACCTATGGCTACACCTTC,CASSLETYGYTF
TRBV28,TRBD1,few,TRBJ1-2,TGTGCCAGCAACCTAAAGGACAGGATGTATGGCTACACCTTC,CASNLKDRMYGYTF
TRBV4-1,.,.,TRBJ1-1,TGCGCCAGCAGCCAAGAGGGGCCGGGGCGAGCTTTCTTT,CASSQEGPGRAFF
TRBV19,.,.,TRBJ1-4,TGTGCCAGTAGTCCGGGGGCAACTAATGAAAAACTGTTTTTT,CASSPGATNEKLFF
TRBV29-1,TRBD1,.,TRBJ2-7,TGCAGCGTGAGCAGGACAGGAGCCGTCTACGAGCAGTACTTC,CSVSRTGAVYEQYF
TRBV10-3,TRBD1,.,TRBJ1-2,TGTGCCATCTCGGAGGGACAGAACTATGGCTACACCTTC,CAISEGQNYGYTF
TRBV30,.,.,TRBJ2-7,TGTGCCTGGAGTAGACAGTCCTACGAGCAGTACTTC,CAWSRQSYEQYF
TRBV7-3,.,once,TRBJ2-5,TGTGCCAGCAGCTTGGGGGGGCAGGAGACCCAGTACTTC,CASSLGGQETQYF
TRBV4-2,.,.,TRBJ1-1,TGTGCCAGCAGCCAGGTGTTAGCGGTGAACACTGAAGCTTTCTTT,CASSQVLAVNTEAFF
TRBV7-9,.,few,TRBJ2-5,TGTGCCAGCAGCTTAGTACGGGGATTTAAAGAGACCCAGTACTTC,CASSLVRGFKETQYF
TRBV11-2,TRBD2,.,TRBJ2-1,TGTGCCAGCAGCTCGAAGCCCGGGACTAGCGGGAGGTACAATGAGCAGTTCTTC,CASSSKPGTSGRYNEQFF
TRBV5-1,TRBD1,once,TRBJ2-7,TGCGCCAGCAGCTTCGAACTTGGACAGGGGGCTACCCGCGAGCAGTACTTC,CASSFELGQGATREQYF
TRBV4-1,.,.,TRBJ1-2,TGCGCCAGCAGCCAACTTACAGGGAAAGGACTAACTATGGCTAGGCAAGGGACCTTC,CASSQLTGKGLTMARQGTF
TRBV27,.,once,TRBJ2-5,TGTGCCAGCAGTTACGCTGTGGGGGGAGAGACCCAGTACTTC,CASSYAVGGETQYF
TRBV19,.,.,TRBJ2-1,TGTGCCAGTAGTACGGTGACCGGGACGGACTTCCTTTATACATATCTGTTCTTC,CASSTVTGTDFLYTYLFF
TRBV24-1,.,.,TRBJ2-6,TGTGCCACACAGGGTAACTGGCCTGGGGCCAACGTCCTGACTTTC,CATQGNWPGANVLTF